Sequencing of this T cell receptor (beta chain) was carried out in a study of T cell responses to AZD1222 COVID-19 vaccine. The V and J ends lost 3 bases and 8 bases respectively, with 17 bases between them. Germline CDR1 and CDR2: KGHSH and LQKENI. The CDR3 extends over 15 amino acids. Whole-study results and caveats: The donor cohort was predominantly white British with a female majority, and clonal diversity may have been underestimated. Spike-specific TCR breadth rose after two AZD1222 doses, and depth rose as well. Spike-wide vaccine-associated CD4 TCRs dominated at 160-218 and 743-854. Among AZD1222 vaccinees, only five to seven were seropositive at baseline.

This clone was observed once. Its antigen is unidentified. Generated by immunoSEQ multiplex PCR, the TCRdb table keeps only in-frame clones and is missing some. The sample lists 85,000 to 90,000 clones; about 90% were seen once. This sample comprised peripheral blood, obtained on day 0 of MenACWY control vaccination. J is TRBJ2-1 and V is TRBV18; perhaps TRBD2 as D (6 bases). This TCR derives from an adult in good health. CDR3 nucleotide sequence: TGTGCCAGCTCACCCAGGGCCGGGAGCCAGGATGAGCAGTTCTTC. It yields the protein CASSPRAGSQDEQFF.